This TCR beta chain was identified during a study of regulatory T cells in long-lasting Graves disease listed by TCRdb under 2021. With regard to the full study: Antithyroid drugs had been taken for less than 3 months by newly diagnosed Graves' disease patients. Persistent Graves' disease patients were compared with newly diagnosed Graves' disease patients by peripheral blood TCR sequencing and RNA sequencing. The study was conducted in China and was registered as a clinical trial. A total of roughly 35 samples underwent TCR sequencing: around 13 from persistent and roughly 20 from newly diagnosed Graves' disease patients. The research as a whole found: The authors acknowledged the small sample size as a limitation that may reduce accuracy. Persistent Graves' disease patients showed lower TCR Shannon entropy and fewer highly expanded clones than newly diagnosed patients, suggesting clonal expansion. Sequencing and analysis were restricted to the TCR beta chain. Only peripheral blood was studied, because thyroid tissue, the primary lesion, was inaccessible. Persistent patients shared more public clonotypes among themselves (around 2,500) than newly diagnosed patients did (more than 950).

There are a few counts of this clonotype. What antigen it recognizes has not been identified. No much larger clone exists at a distance of one base, and base qualities are not known. Receptors were amplified or captured by multiplex PCR. The sample was run on an Illumina HiSeq 4000. iRepertoire HTBI primers and Arm-PCR amplification of CDR3 regions were used to construct TCR beta libraries. PCR products were gel purified before sequencing. The paper's processing steps were these. Gene usage analysis of CDR3 amino acid clonotypes relied on the 62 TRBV and about 13 TRBJ segments identified across samples. COPE and FqMerger were used to merge the filtered high-quality paired reads into contigs. BLAST was used to align contigs to the IMGT TRBV, TRBD and TRBJ reference genes, and CDR3 was defined following IMGT. Any clonotype with a frequency above 0.1% was counted as a highly expanded clone. Shannon entropy served as the measure of repertoire diversity, while the Gini coefficient captured V-J evenness. Clonotypes shared by more than one individual were considered public. TCRdb ran its own pipeline on the public reads, namely fastp trimming at Q25 and MiXCR clone calling, and kept in-frame beta chains. Entries that share a CDR3 protein sequence are merged under the most common genes and DNA. The V and J calls and clone size come from TCRdb's table, not from the authors' own analysis. The sample contains approximately 400,000 distinct CDR3 sequences, about 15% of them found a single time. Approximately 16% of the sample goes to the ten largest clones.

The sample's time point label is to be understood as: newly diagnosed GD, antithyroid drugs for less than 3 months. For both TCR sequencing and RNA sequencing, RNA was extracted from PBMCs using TRIzol. The diagnosis of Graves' disease followed American Thyroid Association guidelines. The patients came from an endocrinology department in Xi'an, China. From each patient, approximately 9 milliliters of peripheral blood was collected into an EDTA anticoagulant tube. Ficoll Paque Plus density gradient separation was used to isolate PBMCs, and no additional T cell sorting was done. RNA quality was checked with an Agilent 2100 Bioanalyzer and agarose gel, and concentration with a NanoDrop 2000. This sample was shared with a second study, whose subject was T cells in Graves' hyperthyroidism and ophthalmopathy. That second report states: Stable Graves' hyperthyroidism was defined as the absence of progression to ophthalmopathy over 18 months of follow-up. Hyperthyroidism patients were newly diagnosed, with disease duration under 2 months, and aged 18 to 65 years. Any patient with an uncontrolled infection, another autoimmune disease, pregnancy or lactation was excluded. Diagnoses relied on clinical symptoms, serum thyroxine and TRAb, thyroid ultrasound and orbital computed tomography. The TCR CDR3 was subjected to a first round of RT-PCR using the HTBI primer set and the Qiagen OneStep RT-PCR kit. Blood samples also contained most of the expanded thyroid clonotypes (frequency above 0.001), which suggests that blood repertoires may reflect thyroid immune responses. Ophthalmopathy was separated from stable hyperthyroidism by a 13 V-J signature model, with about 86% sensitivity and about 81% specificity obtained in cross-validation and 80%/75% obtained in testing. During validation, the model predicted progression to ophthalmopathy a median of approximately 6 months ahead of onset, with approximately 70% sensitivity and more than 72% specificity. To identify distinguishing TCR V-J signatures, a discovery cohort of about 100 patients was used, comprising 40 to 45 with Graves' ophthalmopathy and some 60 with stable Graves' hyperthyroidism. Prospective prediction of ophthalmopathy was tested in an independent validation cohort of approximately 18 hyperthyroidism patients and 17 patients who later progressed to ophthalmopathy. For training and testing, the roughly 93 patients in the discovery cohort were randomly divided in a 7:3 ratio. Thyroid tissue and blood T-cell repertoires from six Graves' hyperthyroidism patients were also compared in the study. After blood sampling, hyperthyroidism patients were treated with methimazole at a starting dose of 30 mg daily, and ophthalmopathy patients were treated with high-dose intravenous methylprednisolone. The libraries were constructed in a second round of multiplex PCR and then size-selected and purified. Sequencing of the libraries was done on an Illumina HiSeq2000 using paired-end 100 bp reads. SOAPnuke was used to process the raw data, with reads discarded if the reads contained adapters or uncalled bases, had a mean Phred below 15, or lacked an exact constant-primer or identifier match. High-quality paired reads were merged with COPE v1.2.5, and unique nucleotide sequences were defined as clonotypes. MiTCR v1.1 was used to align clonotypes to the IMGT TRBV, TRBD and TRBJ reference segments. The analysis included only V-J combinations with a frequency above 0.0001, which together covered 99.2% of the repertoires. The TCS score was defined as the ratio of F50 (clonal expansion) to E x V (chaos), calculated using BLOSUM62-based TCRdist between CDR3 peptides within each V-J. Welch's t-statistics and random forest reduced 500 to 550 V-J features to 10 to 15, which were used in a naive Bayes classifier (R e1071). Sample size was not statistically predetermined, and investigators were not blinded to group allocation. According to the paper, TCR Vbeta CDR3 sequencing was carried out on approximately 140 peripheral blood samples, which came from 40 to 45 ophthalmopathy, about 75 hyperthyroidism and approximately 17 progressor patients.

The material sequenced was peripheral blood mononuclear cells (PBMCs), taken at new diagnosis, from a patient treated with antithyroid drugs. The clonotype comes from a woman aged 30 to 39 with Graves disease. Donor details come from another sample of the same person, matched by shared clones.

The sequence in DNA is TGCGCCAGCAGCTTGGGCTCCGAAAATTCGGACATTCAGTACTTC. Translated, this gives CASSLGSENSDIQYF. The chain was built from TRBV5-1 and TRBJ2-4; the D gene cannot be resolved reliably. V is shortened by 0 bases, J by 8 bases, and the region joining them spans 15 bases. Via the germline V gene, CDR1 is SGHRS and CDR2 YFSETQ. The CDR3 goes from the cysteine to the phenylalanine over 15 residues. Solely the CDR3 DNA is kept, with 45 bases framed from the first base.